This T cell receptor beta chain was obtained from a study of shared clonotypes between healthy human individuals. Study conclusions and caveats: Several donors held about 4.6% of naive CD4 clonotypes in common. Clonotype sharing among donors was thought likely to change with sequencing depth.

Healthy HIV-negative adults with no recent acute infections or vaccinations were recruited as donors. This CDR3 contains 16 residues. V shed 5 bases, J shed 2 bases, and the junction held 8 bases outside the gene matches. From germline, CDR1 is SGHAT and CDR2 FQNNGV. This clone showed up just a few times. Its antigen is currently unknown. Generated by immunoSEQ multiplex PCR, the TCRdb table keeps only in-frame clones and is missing some. The data show over 2 million clones, roughly 95% seen once. This chain links TRBV11-2 with TRBJ2-1, with 8 nucleotides matching TRBD2. The origin of this receptor is a young man in good health. The sample consisted of naive CD4+ T cells sorted from blood. Subset defined: CD45RA+ positively selected. CDR3 protein: CASSQPGTSTYNEQFF. CDR3 sequence (DNA): TGTGCCAGCAGCCAACCCGGGACTAGTACCTACAATGAGCAGTTCTTC. Using reference TRBV11-2 and TRBJ2-1 for the parts outside the CDR3, the full variable domain is EAGVAQSPRYKIIEKRQSVAFWCNPISGHATLYWYQQILGQGPKLLIQFQNNGVVDDSQLPKDRFSAERLKGVDSTLKIQPAKLEDSAVYLCASSQPGTSTYNEQFFGPGTRLTVL.